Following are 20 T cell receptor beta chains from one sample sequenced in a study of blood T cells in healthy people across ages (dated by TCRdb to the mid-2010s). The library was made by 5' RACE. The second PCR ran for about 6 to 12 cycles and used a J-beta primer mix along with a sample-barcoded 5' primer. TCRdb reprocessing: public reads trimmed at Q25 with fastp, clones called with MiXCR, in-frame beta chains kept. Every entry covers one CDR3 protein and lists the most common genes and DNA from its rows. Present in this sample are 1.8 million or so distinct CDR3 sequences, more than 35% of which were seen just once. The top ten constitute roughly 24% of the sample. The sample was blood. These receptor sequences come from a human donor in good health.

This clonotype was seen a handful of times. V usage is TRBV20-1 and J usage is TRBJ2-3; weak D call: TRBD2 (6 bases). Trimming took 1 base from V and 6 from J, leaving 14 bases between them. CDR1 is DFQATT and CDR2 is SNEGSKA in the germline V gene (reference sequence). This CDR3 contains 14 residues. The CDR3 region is CSARVPGRTDTQYF. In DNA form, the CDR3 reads TGCAGTGCTAGAGTCCCAGGGAGGACGGATACGCAGTATTTT.

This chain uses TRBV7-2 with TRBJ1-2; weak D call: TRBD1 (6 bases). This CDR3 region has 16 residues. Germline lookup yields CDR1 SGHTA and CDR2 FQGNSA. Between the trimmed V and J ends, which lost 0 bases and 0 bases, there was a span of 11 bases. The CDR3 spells CASSLASGGPNYGYTF. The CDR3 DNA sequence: TGTGCCAGCAGCTTAGCTTCTGGGGGGCCTAACTATGGCTACACCTTC.

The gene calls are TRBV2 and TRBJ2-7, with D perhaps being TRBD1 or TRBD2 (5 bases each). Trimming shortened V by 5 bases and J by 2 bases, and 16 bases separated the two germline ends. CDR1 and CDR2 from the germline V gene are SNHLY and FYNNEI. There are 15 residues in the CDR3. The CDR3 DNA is TGTGCCAGCAGTCCTGGGACCATAGATCCCTACGAGCAGTACTTC. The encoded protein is CASSPGTIDPYEQYF.

The DNA for the CDR3 is TGTGCCAGCAGCTCGGGTACGGGGCCCACTAATGAAAAACTGTTTTTT. Residues: CASSSGTGPTNEKLFF. J is TRBJ1-4 and V is TRBV7-9; perhaps TRBD1 as D (5 bases). Trimming stripped 4 bases from V and 2 bases from J, with 14 bases between. The CDR3 totals 16 residues. Germline V gives CDR1 SEHNR, CDR2 FQNEAQ (reference sequence).

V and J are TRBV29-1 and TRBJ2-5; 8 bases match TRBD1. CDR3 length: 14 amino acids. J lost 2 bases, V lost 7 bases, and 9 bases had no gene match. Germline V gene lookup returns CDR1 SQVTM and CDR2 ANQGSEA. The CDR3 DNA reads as TGCAGCGCTGCGCGGACAGGGCCACAAGAGACCCAGTACTTC. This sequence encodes CSAARTGPQETQYF.

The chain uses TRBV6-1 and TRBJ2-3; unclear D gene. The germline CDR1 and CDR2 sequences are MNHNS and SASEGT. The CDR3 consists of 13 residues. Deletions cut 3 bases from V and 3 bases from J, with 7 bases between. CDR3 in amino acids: CASSDTYTDTQYF. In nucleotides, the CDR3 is TGTGCCAGCAGTGATACTTATACAGATACGCAGTATTTT.

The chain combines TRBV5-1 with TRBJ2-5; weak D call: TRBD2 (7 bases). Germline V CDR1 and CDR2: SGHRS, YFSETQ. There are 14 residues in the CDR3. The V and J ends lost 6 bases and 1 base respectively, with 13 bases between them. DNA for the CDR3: TGCGCCAGCAAGGGGGGGTCCCCCCAAGAGACCCAGTACTTC. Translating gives CASKGGSPQETQYF. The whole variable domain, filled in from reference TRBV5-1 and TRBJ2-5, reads KAGVTQTPRYLIKTRGQQVTLSCSPISGHRSVSWYQQTPGQGLQFLFEYFSETQRNKGNFPGRFSGRQFSNSRSEMNVSTLELGDSALYLCASKGGSPQETQYFGPGTRLLVL.

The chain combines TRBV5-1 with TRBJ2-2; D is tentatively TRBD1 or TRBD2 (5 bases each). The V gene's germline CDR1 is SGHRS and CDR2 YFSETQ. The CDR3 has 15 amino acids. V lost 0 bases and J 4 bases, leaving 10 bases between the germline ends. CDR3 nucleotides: TGCGCCAGCAGCTTGGTTTCAGGGACCACCGGGGAGCTGTTTTTT. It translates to CASSLVSGTTGELFF.

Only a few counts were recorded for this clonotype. The CDR3 sequence: CASSRREGYNEQFF. The CDR3 nucleotides read TGTGCCAGCAGCCGAAGGGAGGGATACAATGAGCAGTTCTTC. The rearrangement uses TRBV3-1 and TRBJ2-1, with 7 bases identical to TRBD2. Unmatched junction bases numbered 4, after V lost 4 bases and J lost 4 bases. Germline assignment: CDR1 LGHDT and CDR2 YNNKEL (reference sequence). This CDR3 contains 14 residues.

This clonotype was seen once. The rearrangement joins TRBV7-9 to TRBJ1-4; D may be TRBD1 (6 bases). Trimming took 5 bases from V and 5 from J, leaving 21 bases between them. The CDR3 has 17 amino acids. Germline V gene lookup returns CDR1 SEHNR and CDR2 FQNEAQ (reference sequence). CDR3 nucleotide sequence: TGTGCCAGCAGCCCGTTACCGATGGACAGCCTAAATGAAAAACTGTTTTTT. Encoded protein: CASSPLPMDSLNEKLFF.

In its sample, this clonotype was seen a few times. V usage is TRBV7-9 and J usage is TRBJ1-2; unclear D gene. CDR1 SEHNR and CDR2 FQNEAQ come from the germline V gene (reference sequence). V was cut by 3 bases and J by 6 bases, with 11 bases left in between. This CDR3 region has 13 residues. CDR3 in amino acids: CASSFEGGNGYTF. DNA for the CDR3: TGTGCCAGCAGCTTTGAAGGAGGGAATGGCTACACCTTC. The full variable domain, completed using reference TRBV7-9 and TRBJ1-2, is DTGVSQNPRHKITKRGQNVTFRCDPISEHNRLYWYRQTLGQGPEFLTYFQNEAQLEKSRLLSDRFSAERPKGSFSTLEIQRTEQGDSAMYLCASSFEGGNGYTFGSGTRLTVV.

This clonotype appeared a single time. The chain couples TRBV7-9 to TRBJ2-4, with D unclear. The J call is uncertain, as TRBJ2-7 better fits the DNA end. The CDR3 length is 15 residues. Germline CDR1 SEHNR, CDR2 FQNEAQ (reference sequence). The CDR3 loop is CASSLGGQVPYEQYF. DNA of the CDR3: TGTGCCAGCAGCTTAGGAGGCCAGGTACCTTACGAGCAGTACTTC.

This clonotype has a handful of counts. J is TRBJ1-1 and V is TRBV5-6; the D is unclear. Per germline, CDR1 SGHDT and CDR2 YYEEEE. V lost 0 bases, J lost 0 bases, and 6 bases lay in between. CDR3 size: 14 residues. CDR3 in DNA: TGTGCCAGCAGCTTGGGTCTGGTGAACACTGAAGCTTTCTTT. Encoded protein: CASSLGLVNTEAFF.

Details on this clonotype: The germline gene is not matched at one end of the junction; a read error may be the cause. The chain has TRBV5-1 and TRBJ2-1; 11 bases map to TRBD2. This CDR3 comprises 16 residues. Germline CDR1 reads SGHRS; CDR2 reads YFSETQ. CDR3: CTSSSIAGGPRNEQFF. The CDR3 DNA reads TGCACCAGCAGCAGTATAGCGGGGGGGCCGAGGAATGAGCAGTTCTTC.

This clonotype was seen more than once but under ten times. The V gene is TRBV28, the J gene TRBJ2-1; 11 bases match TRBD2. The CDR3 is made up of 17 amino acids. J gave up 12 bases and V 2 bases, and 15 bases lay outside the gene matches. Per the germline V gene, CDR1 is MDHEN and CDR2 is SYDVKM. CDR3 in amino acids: CASSLSGGLAVGFRQFF. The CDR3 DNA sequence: TGTGCCAGCAGTTTAAGTGGGGGACTAGCGGTGGGTTTCAGGCAGTTCTTC.

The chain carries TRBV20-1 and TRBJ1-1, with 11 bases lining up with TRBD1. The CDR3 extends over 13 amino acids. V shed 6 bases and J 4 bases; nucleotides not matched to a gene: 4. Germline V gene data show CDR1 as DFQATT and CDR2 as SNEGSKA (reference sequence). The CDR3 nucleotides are TGCAGTGCGGGGGGGACAGGGGGCACTGAAGCTTTCTTT. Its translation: CSAGGTGGTEAFF.

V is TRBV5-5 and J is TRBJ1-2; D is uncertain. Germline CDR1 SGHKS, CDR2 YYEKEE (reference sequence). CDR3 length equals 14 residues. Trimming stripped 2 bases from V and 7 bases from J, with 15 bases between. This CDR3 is CASSFADRRFGYTF. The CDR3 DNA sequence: TGTGCCAGCAGCTTTGCGGACCGTCGGTTTGGCTACACCTTC.

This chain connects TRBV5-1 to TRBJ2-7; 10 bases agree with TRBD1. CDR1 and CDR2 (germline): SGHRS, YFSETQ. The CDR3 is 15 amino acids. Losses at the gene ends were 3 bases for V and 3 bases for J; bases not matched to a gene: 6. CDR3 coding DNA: TGCGCCAGCAGCTCAAGACAGGGGGCGATCTACGAGCAGTACTTC. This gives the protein CASSSRQGAIYEQYF.

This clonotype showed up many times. CDR3 bases: TGCAGTGCTAGAAAGGGGGACACTGAAGCTTTCTTT. The encoded protein is CSARKGDTEAFF. The chain combines TRBV20-1 with TRBJ1-1; tentative D call: TRBD1 (6 bases). The CDR3 is 12 residues long. From germline, CDR1 is DFQATT and CDR2 SNEGSKA (reference sequence). The V gene lost 2 bases and the J gene lost 3 bases, with 7 bases spanning the gap.

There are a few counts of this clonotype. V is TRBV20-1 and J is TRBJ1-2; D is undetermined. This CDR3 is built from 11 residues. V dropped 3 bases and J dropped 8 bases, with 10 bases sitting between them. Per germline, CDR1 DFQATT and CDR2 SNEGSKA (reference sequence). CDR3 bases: TGCAGTGCTAGCCCCCTTCCAGGCTACACCTTC. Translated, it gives CSASPLPGYTF.